The clone carrying this TCR beta chain was counted ten times or more. The record originates from a study of T cells in Graves' hyperthyroidism and ophthalmopathy. Researchers amplified the TCR beta CDR3 regions from RNA transcripts. A first-round RT-PCR of the TCR CDR3 used the HTBI primer set. Each CDR3 protein gets one entry after TCRdb re-called the multiplex PCR reads with MiXCR. The table lists about 560,000 distinct CDR3 sequences, approximately 15% of them singletons. The CDR3 loop spans 15 amino acids. Unmatched junction bases numbered 12, after V lost 9 bases and J lost 5 bases. Germline V gives CDR1 MDHEN, CDR2 SYDVKM.

Sequencing was done on a sample of blood. The chain employs TRBV28 and TRBJ1-5; 8 nucleotides agree with TRBD1. The clonotype was recovered from a woman aged 18-30 years with Graves' hyperthyroidism. CDR3 residues: CASNDFRGRHQPQHF. CDR3 in DNA: TGTGCCAGTAACGACTTCAGGGGGCGTCATCAGCCCCAGCATTTT.